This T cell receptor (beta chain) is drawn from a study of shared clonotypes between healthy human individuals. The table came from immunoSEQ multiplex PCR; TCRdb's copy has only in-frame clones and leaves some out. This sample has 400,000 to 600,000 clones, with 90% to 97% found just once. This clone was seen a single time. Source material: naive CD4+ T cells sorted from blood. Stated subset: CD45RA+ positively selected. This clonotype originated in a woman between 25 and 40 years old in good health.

CDR3 region: CASSQGTKSPWETQYF. CDR3 nucleotides: TGCGCCAGCAGCCAAGGTACCAAATCCCCCTGGGAGACCCAGTACTTC. The chain employs TRBV4-1 and TRBJ2-5, with D hard to call. The germline CDR1 and CDR2 sequences are MGHRA and YSYEKL. Trimming pared 1 base from V and 5 bases from J, leaving 17 bases between. This CDR3 region has 16 residues.